Presented here are 23 T cell receptor beta chains from one specimen sequenced in a study of CD8 T cells in Susac syndrome. Random hexamers were used to reverse transcribe the RNA input (about 0.5 to 1 ug). TCRdb reprocessed the immunoSEQ multiplex PCR reads with MiXCR, giving one entry per CDR3 protein. The table lists more than 200,000 distinct CDR3 sequences, roughly nine tenths of them singletons. Material: CD8+ T cells from PBMCs. Source of these receptors: a human donor with multiple sclerosis.

The CDR3 is CSVEGGSTSSASTDTQYF. In nucleotides, the CDR3 is TGCAGCGTTGAAGGAGGATCGACTAGCAGTGCTAGCACAGATACGCAGTATTTT. The chain has TRBV29-1 and TRBJ2-3; 7 bases fit TRBD2. CDR3 length: 18 residues. CDR1 is SQVTM, CDR2 ANQGSEA, per germline. V shed 1 base and J 0 bases; nucleotides not matched to a gene: 13.

CDR3 DNA: TGTGCCAGTGTCAGTGGCAGCTCGATTTTGGATACGCAGTATTTT. Its translation: CASVSGSSILDTQYF. The rearrangement uses TRBV2 and TRBJ2-3; the D is unclear. CDR3 length: 15 residues. In germline, CDR1 is SNHLY, CDR2 FYNNEI. V was trimmed by 9 bases and J by 6 bases, leaving 22 bases between them.

V usage is TRBV24-1 and J usage is TRBJ1-2; a possible D gene is TRBD1 (6 bases). CDR3 length: 16 amino acids. Deletions cut 2 bases from V and 6 bases from J, with 18 bases between. Germline lookup yields CDR1 KGHDR and CDR2 SFDVKD. CDR3 DNA sequence: TGTGCCACCAGTGATTCCCGGACAGCCCCGGTGGATGGCTACACCTTC. Residues: CATSDSRTAPVDGYTF.

The CDR3 coding sequence is TGTGCCAGCAGTTCGGGGGGGTCCACTGAAGCTTTCTTT. Amino acid sequence: CASSSGGSTEAFF. This chain joins TRBV5-6 and TRBJ1-1, with D maybe TRBD1 (5 bases). This CDR3 has 13 amino acids. Germline-derived CDR1 and CDR2 are SGHDT and YYEEEE. The germline V and J ends were trimmed by 5 bases and 4 bases, with 12 bases remaining between them.

V usage is TRBV29-1 and J usage is TRBJ1-2, with a weak D call TRBD1 (5 bases). Trimming stripped 5 bases from V and 7 bases from J, with 17 bases between. CDR1 SQVTM and CDR2 ANQGSEA come from the germline V gene. There are 13 residues in the CDR3. The CDR3 nucleotides read TGCAGCGTTCCCCGGGTAGGGGAGGGTGGCTACACCTTC. Its translation: CSVPRVGEGGYTF.

The chain joins TRBV15 to TRBJ2-1, with D hard to call. The V gene lost 0 bases and the J gene lost 0 bases, with 9 bases spanning the gap. Germline lookup yields CDR1 LNHNV and CDR2 YYDKDF (reference sequence). The CDR3 has 16 amino acids. The CDR3 DNA reads as TGTGCCACCAGCAGAGACCCCCTCTCCTCCTACAATGAGCAGTTCTTC. Translating it yields CATSRDPLSSYNEQFF.

The chain uses TRBV12-3 or TRBV12-4 and TRBJ1-3, with TRBD1 matching over 9 bases. The CDR3 is made up of 15 amino acids. The V and J ends lost 4 bases and 3 bases, in that order; junction bases with no gene match: 4. The CDR3 coding sequence is TGTGCCAGCAGTTCCCGGACAGGGGATGGAAACACCATATATTTT. Translation: CASSSRTGDGNTIYF.

V is TRBV29-1 and J is TRBJ2-3; 11 bases match TRBD2. Looked up from germline, CDR1 is SQVTM and CDR2 is ANQGSEA. This CDR3 is built from 15 residues. V was clipped by 7 bases and J by 3 bases; unmatched bases: 9. Here the CDR3 reads CSAVLAGDQTDTQYF. CDR3 coding DNA: TGCAGCGCTGTACTAGCGGGGGACCAAACAGATACGCAGTATTTT.

V gene TRBV5-6 combines with J gene TRBJ2-1, with 8 bases that match TRBD1. Germline CDR1 SGHDT, CDR2 YYEEEE. There are 14 residues in the CDR3. J gave up 4 bases and V 2 bases, and 2 bases lay outside the gene matches. Written as DNA, the CDR3 is TGTGCCAGCAGCTTCTACAGGGGGTACAATGAGCAGTTCTTC. Its translation is CASSFYRGYNEQFF. Variable domain in full (rest from reference TRBV5-6 and TRBJ2-1): DAGVTQSPTHLIKTRGQQVTLRCSPKSGHDTVSWYQQALGQGPQFIFQYYEEEERQRGNFPDRFSGHQFPNYSSELNVNALLLGDSALYLCASSFYRGYNEQFFGPGTRLTVL.

For the CDR3, the DNA is TGTGCCAGTCTGGGACTAGCGGGGGGATCAGATACGCAGTATTTT. Encoded protein: CASLGLAGGSDTQYF. The chain couples TRBV19 to TRBJ2-3; 15 nucleotides agree with TRBD2. The CDR3 is made up of 15 amino acids. The V gene's germline CDR1 is LNHDA and CDR2 SQIVND (reference sequence). The ends lost 8 bases at V and 4 bases at J; junction bases unmatched: 4.

The chain is built from TRBV6-1 and TRBJ2-1; 16 nucleotides match TRBD2. V lost 6 bases, J lost 6 bases, and 8 bases stayed unmatched. The CDR3 consists of 17 residues. CDR1 MNHNS and CDR2 SASEGT come from the germline V gene. CDR3 sequence reads: CASRAGLAGGMGNEQFF. The CDR3 bases are TGTGCCAGCAGAGCGGGACTAGCGGGAGGGATGGGCAATGAGCAGTTCTTC.

The rearrangement links TRBV6-5 to TRBJ1-2; TRBD1 might be the D (5 bases). Germline-derived CDR1 and CDR2 are MNHEY and SVGAGI. Trimming took off 6 bases at V and 0 bases at J, with 8 bases between the two ends. The CDR3 has 13 amino acids. CDR3 sequence (DNA): TGTGCCAGCAGCCCGACAGCTAACTATGGCTACACCTTC. Protein sequence: CASSPTANYGYTF.

V gene TRBV14 combines with J gene TRBJ1-1, with 7 bases aligning to TRBD1. This CDR3 is 17 amino acids long. From germline, CDR1 is SGHDN and CDR2 FVKESK. The V gene end was trimmed by 5 bases and the J gene end by 3 bases; junction bases not matched to a gene: 15. The CDR3 reads CASSSRDRFSWDTEAFF. DNA of the CDR3: TGTGCCAGCAGCTCCCGGGACAGATTCTCTTGGGACACTGAAGCTTTCTTT. Variable domain in full (rest from reference TRBV14 and TRBJ1-1): EAGVTQFPSHSVIEKGQTVTLRCDPISGHDNLYWYRRVMGKEIKFLLHFVKESKQDESGMPNNRFLAERTGGTYSTLKVQPAELEDSGVYFCASSSRDRFSWDTEAFFGQGTRLTVV.

The rearrangement uses TRBV12-3 or TRBV12-4 and TRBJ1-2, with D uncertain. V shed 3 bases and J shed 4 bases, with 9 bases lying between them. This CDR3 is 13 amino acids long. CDR3: CASSFPDLYGYTF. CDR3 in DNA: TGTGCCAGCAGTTTCCCCGACCTCTATGGCTACACCTTC.

The V gene is TRBV27, the J gene TRBJ2-7, with unresolved D. V was shortened by 5 bases and J by 8 bases, with 16 bases between the two germline ends. The germline V gene has CDR1 MNHEY and CDR2 SMNVEV (reference sequence). This CDR3 has 13 residues. CDR3 sequence (DNA): TGTGCCAGCAGTCGCCCGGGTTTAAGCCAGCAGTACTTC. Translated, it gives CASSRPGLSQQYF.

V gene TRBV7-6 combines with J gene TRBJ1-1; D might be TRBD1 (5 bases). The V end was cut by 6 bases, the J end by 2 bases, with 16 bases between. This CDR3 comprises 15 residues. CDR1 is SGHVS and CDR2 is FNYEAQ in the germline V gene. The CDR3 region has the DNA TGTGCCAGCAGGCCATTAGGGGCCCCTAACACTGAAGCTTTCTTT. Encoded protein: CASRPLGAPNTEAFF.

The genes are TRBV11-2 and TRBJ2-3; D may be TRBD1 or TRBD2 (5 bases each). CDR1 and CDR2 (germline): SGHAT, FQNNGV. Deletions cut 6 bases from V and 5 bases from J, with 18 bases between. The length of the CDR3 is 15 residues. The CDR3 here is CASSGSGTRVDTQYF. The CDR3 DNA follows: TGTGCCAGCAGTGGCTCAGGGACGAGGGTAGATACGCAGTATTTT.

The gene calls are TRBV3-1 and TRBJ2-1; 7 positions match TRBD1. V trimming: 1 base; J trimming: 0 bases; junction bases outside the gene matches: 3. Germline CDR1 LGHDT, CDR2 YNNKEL (reference sequence). The CDR3 length is 16 residues. CDR3: CASSQATGSSYNEQFF. The CDR3 coding sequence is TGTGCCAGCAGCCAAGCGACAGGGAGCTCCTACAATGAGCAGTTCTTC.

In its sample, this clonotype was seen once. J is TRBJ2-3 and V is TRBV9; D assignment may be TRBD1 or TRBD2 (5 bases each). The germline V gene encodes CDR1 SGDLS and CDR2 YYNGEE. V was cut by 0 bases and J by 3 bases, with 14 bases left in between. This CDR3 region has 16 residues. CDR3 residues: CASSVEAGRRTDTQYF. The CDR3, as DNA: TGTGCCAGCAGCGTAGAGGCAGGGCGGAGGACAGATACGCAGTATTTT.

This clonotype was counted only a few times. The V gene is TRBV7-8, the J gene TRBJ1-4, with D unresolved. The germline V and J ends were trimmed by 3 bases and 6 bases, with 2 bases remaining between them. Germline loops: CDR1 SGHVS, CDR2 FQNEAQ. This CDR3 has 11 amino acids. The CDR3 nucleotides read TGTGCCAGCAGCTTGGATGAAAAACTGTTTTTT. Protein product: CASSLDEKLFF.

The chain recombines TRBV29-1 with TRBJ1-2; maybe TRBD1 (6 bases). With 5 bases removed from V and 8 bases from J, the gap between germline ends came to 9 bases. The length of the CDR3 is 10 residues. CDR1 is SQVTM, CDR2 ANQGSEA, per germline. The CDR3 loop reads CSVLGGGYTF. CDR3 bases: TGCAGCGTTCTCGGGGGCGGCTACACCTTC.

V gene TRBV6-1 combines with J gene TRBJ2-7; D is possibly TRBD2 (6 bases). Germline loops: CDR1 MNHNS, CDR2 SASEGT. The CDR3 consists of 16 residues. Trimming left V 0 bases short and J 0 bases short, with 12 bases between. The CDR3 region has the DNA TGTGCCAGCAGTGAAGCCCGAAGCGGGCCCTCCTACGAGCAGTACTTC. It translates to CASSEARSGPSYEQYF.

The chain couples TRBV27 to TRBJ2-5; perhaps TRBD1 as D (6 bases). V dropped 5 bases and J dropped 2 bases, with 15 bases sitting between them. Germline CDR1 reads MNHEY; CDR2 reads SMNVEV (reference sequence). The CDR3 spans 15 residues. The DNA for the CDR3 is TGTGCCAGCAGTACCCAACGGGACACTCAAGAGACCCAGTACTTC. It codes for CASSTQRDTQETQYF.